The 18 T cell receptor beta chains reported below all come from one sample, sequenced in a study of shared clonotypes between healthy human individuals. Sequencing was performed with immunoSEQ multiplex PCR; in TCRdb, only in-frame clones are kept and a portion is missing. Of fewer than 2.5 million clones listed, 93% were seen once; the top ten hold about 0.34%. The sequenced sample consisted of naive CD4+ T cells from PBMCs. Stated subset: CD45RA+ positively selected. All receptors come from a man younger than 35 in good health. Some clones in this sample may be carry-over from other donors' samples.

The J gene is TRBJ2-5, the V gene TRBV5-6; D is tentatively TRBD1 or TRBD2 (5 bases each). Germline V gene data show CDR1 as SGHDT and CDR2 as YYEEEE. Trimming removed 3 bases from V and 1 base from J, with 13 bases in between. CDR3 length: 15 residues. CDR3 loop: CASSSLRGVQETQYF. CDR3 in DNA: TGTGCCAGCAGCTCCCTACGAGGGGTCCAAGAGACCCAGTACTTC.

The CDR3 here is CATSRRRDRGGNQPQHF. In DNA form, the CDR3 reads TGTGCCACCAGCAGACGAAGGGACAGGGGTGGGAATCAGCCCCAGCATTTT. The chain recombines TRBV15 with TRBJ1-5; 10 nucleotides match TRBD1. The germline gives CDR1 LNHNV, CDR2 YYDKDF (reference sequence). The CDR3 consists of 17 residues. V was pared by 2 bases and J by 4 bases, with 8 bases of the junction left unmatched.

Only one count was recorded for this clone. This rearrangement joins TRBV5-1 to TRBJ2-1; a weak D match, TRBD1 (5 bases). CDR1 and CDR2 from the germline V gene are SGHRS and YFSETQ. The V end lost 0 bases, the J end lost 0 bases, and 10 bases lay between the germline ends. This CDR3 comprises 16 residues. This CDR3 reads CASSLAGPHSYNEQFF. CDR3 DNA sequence: TGCGCCAGCAGCTTGGCAGGGCCCCACTCCTACAATGAGCAGTTCTTC.

The V call is TRBV11-3, the J call TRBJ1-1; D gene unclear. The CDR3 runs 14 residues. Looked up from germline, CDR1 is SGHNT and CDR2 is YENEEA. Trimming stripped 5 bases from V and 1 base from J, with 11 bases between. The CDR3, as DNA: TGTGCCAGCAGCGAGAGCAACAGGAACACTGAAGCTTTCTTT. This translates into CASSESNRNTEAFF.

Concerning this clone itself: A read error may account for a junction end that differs from germline. The J gene is TRBJ2-3, the V gene TRBV4-1; 11 nucleotides match TRBD2. The CDR3 is made up of 17 amino acids. Germline V lookup: CDR1 MGHRA, CDR2 YSYEKL. DNA of the CDR3: TGCGCCAGCAGCCAATCCGGGACTAGCGGCTTCACACATACGCAGTATTTT. It is translated as CASSQSGTSGFTHTQYF.

This sequence joins TRBV23-1 and TRBJ2-3, with 8 bases aligning to TRBD1. TRBV23-1 carries the ORF label, with uncertain function. There are 17 residues in the CDR3. Trimming took 0 bases from V and 4 from J; bases not matched to a gene: 9. The CDR3 DNA follows: TGCGCCAGCAGTCAATCCAGGAGACAGGGGTCCGCAGATACGCAGTATTTT. This gives the protein CASSQSRRQGSADTQYF.

This chain uses TRBV29-1 with TRBJ2-7, with TRBD2 identical over 16 bases. The trim removed 3 bases at V and 3 bases at J, leaving 2 bases unmatched. This CDR3 region has 15 residues. Germline loops: CDR1 SQVTM, CDR2 ANQGSEA. The CDR3 region has the DNA TGCAGCGTTGAGGGGACTAGCGGGGGGGACTACGAGCAGTACTTC. This encodes CSVEGTSGGDYEQYF.

The chain has TRBV5-1 and TRBJ1-2, with a tentative D call TRBD1 (6 bases). Germline V gene data show CDR1 as SGHRS and CDR2 as YFSETQ. Trimming removed 2 bases at V and 12 bases at J, with 20 bases between. The CDR3 has 14 residues. CDR3 in amino acids: CASSLQGPRGGNTF. CDR3 in DNA: TGCGCCAGCAGCTTACAGGGCCCCCGAGGGGGGAACACCTTC.

The chain employs TRBV6-1 and TRBJ2-2, with D perhaps matching TRBD1 (6 bases). The CDR3 contains 14 residues. Trimming cost V 7 bases and J 3 bases, with 12 bases left between them. The germline V gene has CDR1 MNHNS and CDR2 SASEGT. DNA of the CDR3: TGTGCCAGCACTGCTGGACAGTACACCGGGGAGCTGTTTTTT. It encodes CASTAGQYTGELFF.

This chain connects TRBV6-1 to TRBJ1-2; 7 bases map to TRBD1. V shed 0 bases and J 3 bases; nucleotides not matched to a gene: 10. Looked up from germline, CDR1 is MNHNS and CDR2 is SASEGT. The CDR3 consists of 17 residues. The CDR3 here is CASSEAGQTGKHYGYTF. CDR3 sequence (DNA): TGTGCCAGCAGTGAAGCAGGTCAGACAGGGAAGCACTATGGCTACACCTTC.

CDR3 in DNA: TGTGCCAGCAGGGGAGCAGGGGGGATAGGCAAAAACATTCAGTACTTC. Its protein product is CASRGAGGIGKNIQYF. The rearrangement joins TRBV27 to TRBJ2-4; D may be TRBD1 (7 bases). Trimming left V 6 bases short and J 3 bases short, with 18 bases between. Per germline, CDR1 MNHEY and CDR2 SMNVEV (reference sequence). The CDR3 loop spans 16 amino acids.

The V gene is TRBV19, the J gene TRBJ1-1; D is possibly TRBD1 (6 bases). The CDR3 length is 16 residues. Per the germline V gene, CDR1 is LNHDA and CDR2 is SQIVND (reference sequence). V lost 0 bases to trimming and J lost 4 bases, with 15 bases between them. The CDR3 loop reads CASSIDYRVRGTEAFF. The CDR3 nucleotides are TGTGCCAGTAGTATAGACTACAGGGTACGGGGCACTGAAGCTTTCTTT.

Turning to this clone: This sample includes further DNA sequences coding for the same CDR3. This chain joins TRBV5-1 and TRBJ2-5, with 11 bases lining up with TRBD2. The V segment lost 3 bases and the J segment 1 base; nucleotides outside the gene matches: 5. The CDR3 is 16 amino acids. Germline V lookup: CDR1 SGHRS, CDR2 YFSETQ. CDR3 DNA sequence: TGCGCCAGCAGCTCCGGACTAGCGGGCGTCCAAGAGACCCAGTACTTC. It yields the protein CASSSGLAGVQETQYF.

The gene calls are TRBV28 and TRBJ1-5, with D possibly matching TRBD1 (5 bases). The length of the CDR3 is 14 residues. In germline, CDR1 is MDHEN, CDR2 SYDVKM. The V end lost 7 bases, the J end lost 3 bases, and 13 bases lay between the germline ends. CDR3 sequence: CASTPDTSNQPQHF. As DNA, the CDR3 is TGTGCCAGCACCCCGGACACCTCCAATCAGCCCCAGCATTTT.

The J gene is TRBJ2-1, the V gene TRBV13; 7 bases align to TRBD2. The CDR3 is 13 residues long. The J segment lost 8 bases and the V segment lost 2 bases, leaving 3 bases of the junction unmatched. Germline CDR1 reads PRHDT; CDR2 reads FYEKMQ (reference sequence). CDR3 region: CASSLLAGDEQFF. DNA for the CDR3: TGTGCCAGCAGCTTACTGGCGGGAGATGAGCAGTTCTTC.

This rearrangement joins TRBV28 to TRBJ2-5; 8 bases map to TRBD1. V lost 2 bases, J lost 7 bases, and 15 bases stayed unmatched. The CDR3 spans 17 residues. Germline V gives CDR1 MDHEN, CDR2 SYDVKM. Here the CDR3 reads CASSLKGSGGRPGTQYF. CDR3 in DNA: TGTGCCAGCAGTTTAAAAGGGTCAGGGGGCCGACCTGGGACCCAGTACTTC.

This clone was detected once. CDR3 sequence (DNA): TGTGCCAGCAGCTTAGCTCGGTATGGCTACACCTTC. It specifies CASSLARYGYTF. This chain connects TRBV7-9 to TRBJ1-2; no clear D. Per germline, CDR1 SEHNR and CDR2 FQNEAQ (reference sequence). Between the trimmed V and J ends, which lost 0 bases and 5 bases, there was a span of 4 bases. The CDR3 length is 12 residues.

The chain carries TRBV28 and TRBJ2-1; TRBD2 might be the D (5 bases). Germline-derived CDR1 and CDR2 are MDHEN and SYDVKM. The V end lost 5 bases, the J end lost 2 bases, and 16 bases lay between the germline ends. The CDR3 runs to 16 residues. CDR3 amino acids: CASSEQRRPAYNEQFF. In DNA form, the CDR3 reads TGTGCCAGCAGTGAGCAGAGGAGGCCCGCCTACAATGAGCAGTTCTTC.